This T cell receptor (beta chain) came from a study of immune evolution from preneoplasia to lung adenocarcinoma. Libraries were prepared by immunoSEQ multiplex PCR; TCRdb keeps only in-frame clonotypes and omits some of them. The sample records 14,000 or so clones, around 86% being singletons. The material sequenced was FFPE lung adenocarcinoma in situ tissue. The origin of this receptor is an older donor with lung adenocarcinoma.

The DNA of the CDR3 is TGTGCCAGCAGTTATGGAAGAGGTCTAGAGACCCAGTACTTC. Encoded protein: CASSYGRGLETQYF. The V and J genes are TRBV6-5 and TRBJ2-5; no reliable D call. The CDR3 spans 14 residues. Trimming stripped 3 bases from V and 4 bases from J, with 12 bases between. Per the germline V gene, CDR1 is MNHEY and CDR2 is SVGAGI.